The sample holds a few counts of the clone carrying this TCR beta chain. The data derive from a study of blood T cell repertoires in COVID-19. On the study more broadly: Samples came from the United States, Italy and Spain, spanning acute and convalescent COVID-19. The analysed material was cDNA or gDNA that came from T cells, B-cell-depleted T cells, or PBMCs.

Original handling: Amplification with reference gene primers provided the estimates of nucleated cell counts. Measured with immunoSEQ multiplex PCR; TCRdb has only the in-frame clones, and not every one. V, J and clone size are taken as reported in that table, and D and trimming were inferred from the DNA itself. The sample holds about 120,000 clones; about four fifths are singletons and the top ten take roughly 5.5%. Between the trimmed V and J ends, which lost 5 bases and 7 bases, there was a span of 14 bases. This CDR3 has 12 residues. Per germline, CDR1 GTSNPN and CDR2 SVGIG (reference sequence).

The gene calls are TRBV30 and TRBJ1-1, with D possibly TRBD1 on 5 matching bases. This sequence was found in a man older than 75 with active or convalescent COVID-19. Material for sequencing was peripheral blood. CDR3 coding DNA: TGTGCCTGGGGGGCGCAGGCCTATGAAGCTTTCTTT. Protein sequence: CAWGAQAYEAFF.